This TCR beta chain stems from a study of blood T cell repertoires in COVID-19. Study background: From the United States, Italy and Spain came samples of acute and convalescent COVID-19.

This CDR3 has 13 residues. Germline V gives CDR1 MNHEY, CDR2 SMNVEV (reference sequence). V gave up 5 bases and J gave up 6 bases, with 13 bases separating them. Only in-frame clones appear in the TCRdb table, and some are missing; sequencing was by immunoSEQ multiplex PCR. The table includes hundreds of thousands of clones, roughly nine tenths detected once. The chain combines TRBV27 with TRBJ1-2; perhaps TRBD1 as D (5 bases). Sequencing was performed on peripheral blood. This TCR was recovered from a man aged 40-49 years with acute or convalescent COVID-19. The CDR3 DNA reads TGTGCCAGCAGTATCCGGGGGTTGAATGGCTACACCTTC. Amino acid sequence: CASSIRGLNGYTF.